These 15 T cell receptor beta chains originate from one sample sequenced in a study of cytomegalovirus exposure and HLA in healthy donors. The PCR ran on 60 Vbeta and 13 Jbeta primers. TCRdb's copy holds only in-frame clones and misses some; the assay was immunoSEQ multiplex PCR. This table has 120,000 to 150,000 clones, almost 80% appearing once. Sequencing used PBMCs. The source is a woman in her forties in good health and CMV-seropositive.

The V and J genes are TRBV27 and TRBJ2-1; TRBD1 agrees at 7 bases. J lost 2 bases, V lost 3 bases, and 10 bases had no gene match. The CDR3 is 17 residues long. Germline V gene lookup returns CDR1 MNHEY and CDR2 SMNVEV (reference sequence). CDR3: CASSFSRQGVTYNEQFF. The CDR3 region has the DNA TGTGCCAGCAGTTTCTCCCGACAGGGAGTAACCTACAATGAGCAGTTCTTC.

J is TRBJ1-1 and V is TRBV28; D possibly corresponds to TRBD1 (5 bases). The germline V gene encodes CDR1 MDHEN and CDR2 SYDVKM. This CDR3 is 15 amino acids long. V was cut by 6 bases and J by 1 base, with 15 bases left in between. CDR3 in amino acids: CASSPPLGGNTEAFF. The CDR3 nucleotides read TGTGCCAGCAGCCCCCCGTTGGGGGGGAACACTGAAGCTTTCTTT.

This clone was seen a few times. V and J are TRBV6-6 and TRBJ1-5; the match to TRBD1 covers 8 bases. The germline CDR1 and CDR2 sequences are MNHNY and SVGAGI (reference sequence). Losses at the gene ends were 4 bases for V and 5 bases for J; bases not matched to a gene: 10. This CDR3 region has 16 residues. This chain's CDR3 is CASSSILDRDHQPQHF. As DNA, the CDR3 is TGTGCCAGCAGTTCTATCCTGGACAGGGACCATCAGCCCCAGCATTTT.

DNA for the CDR3: TGTGCCAGCAGTTACAAACAGGCCGGGGAAAAACTGTTTTTT. Translating it yields CASSYKQAGEKLFF. J is TRBJ1-4 and V is TRBV6-5, with D perhaps matching TRBD1 (5 bases). The V end was cut by 2 bases, the J end by 8 bases, with 12 bases between. CDR1 and CDR2 from the germline V gene are MNHEY and SVGAGI. This CDR3 has 14 amino acids.

The chain has TRBV11-2 and TRBJ2-4, with a possible D match to TRBD1 (6 bases). This CDR3 has 14 amino acids. The germline V and J ends were trimmed by 11 bases and 0 bases, with 14 bases remaining between them. Germline V gene sequence: CDR1 SGHAT, CDR2 FQNNGV. The CDR3, as DNA: TGTGCCCCCCCACGACAGGTAGCCAAAAACATTCAGTACTTC. Residues: CAPPRQVAKNIQYF.

This CDR3 reads CASSSGRVTEAFF. For the CDR3, the DNA is TGTGCCAGCAGTTCCGGCAGGGTTACTGAAGCTTTCTTT. The genes are TRBV6-6 and TRBJ1-1; D possibly corresponds to TRBD1 (5 bases). V shed 4 bases and J shed 5 bases, with 11 bases lying between them. Germline V lookup: CDR1 MNHNY, CDR2 SVGAGI (reference sequence). The CDR3 spans 13 residues.

The genes are TRBV18 and TRBJ1-2; 12 nucleotides match TRBD1. From germline, CDR1 is KGHSH and CDR2 LQKENI. CDR3 length: 15 residues. V was clipped by 3 bases and J by 8 bases; unmatched bases: 7. The DNA of the CDR3 is TGTGCCAGCTCACCTTGGGACAGGGGGCGAGGAGGCTACACCTTC. This codes for CASSPWDRGRGGYTF.

V and J are TRBV5-6 and TRBJ1-2; D remains unclear. From germline, CDR1 is SGHDT and CDR2 YYEEEE. The CDR3 totals 13 residues. Deletions cut 2 bases from V and 8 bases from J, with 13 bases between. The CDR3 is CASSFREDGGYTF. The CDR3 DNA follows: TGTGCCAGCAGCTTCCGGGAAGATGGAGGCTACACCTTC.

The chain is built from TRBV6-5 and TRBJ2-2, with TRBD2 as a possible D gene (5 bases). The length of the CDR3 is 14 residues. Germline V CDR1 and CDR2: MNHEY, SVGAGI. With 5 bases removed from V and 6 bases from J, the gap between germline ends came to 13 bases. CDR3 nucleotides: TGTGCCAGCAGTACCCGGACTGGGCCCGGGGAGCTGTTTTTT. This translates into CASSTRTGPGELFF.

The V call is TRBV7-2, the J call TRBJ2-5; TRBD1 might be the D (6 bases). The CDR3 loop spans 14 amino acids. V lost 5 bases to trimming and J lost 2 bases, with 12 bases between them. From germline, CDR1 is SGHTA and CDR2 FQGNSA. CDR3 bases: TGTGCCAGCAGCCCCAGACAGGCTCAAGAGACCCAGTACTTC. Translating gives CASSPRQAQETQYF. Supplemented by reference TRBV7-2 and TRBJ2-5, the full variable domain reads GAGVSQSPSNKVTEKGKDVELRCDPISGHTALYWYRQSLGQGLEFLIYFQGNSAPDKSGLPSDRFSAERTGGSVSTLTIQRTQQEDSAVYLCASSPRQAQETQYFGPGTRLLVL.

The chain has TRBV7-3 and TRBJ2-7, with 7 bases identical to TRBD2. CDR3 length: 15 amino acids. Germline CDR1 reads SGHTA; CDR2 reads FQGTGA. V trimming: 1 base; J trimming: 5 bases; junction bases outside the gene matches: 8. CDR3 region: CASSLNARGIDEQYF. As DNA, the CDR3 is TGTGCCAGCAGCTTAAATGCGCGGGGGATCGACGAGCAGTACTTC. Filled out from reference TRBV7-3 and TRBJ2-7, the complete variable domain reads GAGVSQTPSNKVTEKGKYVELRCDPISGHTALYWYRQSLGQGPEFLIYFQGTGAADDSGLPNDRFFAVRPEGSVSTLKIQRTERGDSAVYLCASSLNARGIDEQYFGPGTRLTVT.

The chain joins TRBV2 to TRBJ1-2; D unclear. The V and J ends lost 5 bases and 7 bases respectively, with 11 bases between them. The germline V gene has CDR1 SNHLY and CDR2 FYNNEI. CDR3 length: 12 amino acids. As DNA, the CDR3 is TGTGCCAGCAGTTATTCCGGACTTGGCTACACCTTC. It specifies CASSYSGLGYTF. The full variable domain, in which reference TRBV2 and TRBJ1-2 provide the parts outside the CDR3, is EPEVTQTPSHQVTQMGQEVILRCVPISNHLYFYWYRQILGQKVEFLVSFYNNEISEKSEIFDDQFSVERPDGSNFTLKIRSTKLEDSAMYFCASSYSGLGYTFGSGTRLTVV.

V gene TRBV18 combines with J gene TRBJ2-3; 8 bases align to TRBD2. The CDR3 is 16 residues long. Germline loops: CDR1 KGHSH, CDR2 LQKENI. Trimming cost V 0 bases and J 6 bases; bases outside gene matches: 8. The CDR3, as DNA: TGTGCCAGCTCACCACCGAGGAGCGGGGGTTATGATACGCAGTATTTT. Translation gives CASSPPRSGGYDTQYF.

V is TRBV18 and J is TRBJ2-1, with D possibly matching TRBD2 (6 bases). V was clipped by 5 bases and J by 4 bases, with 15 bases between them. Germline assignment: CDR1 KGHSH and CDR2 LQKENI. The CDR3 length is 15 residues. DNA of the CDR3: TGTGCCAGCTCATCCTTGCGGGGCCTGTACAATGAGCAGTTCTTC. This gives the protein CASSSLRGLYNEQFF.

This clone has a handful of counts. The J gene is TRBJ2-7, the V gene TRBV27, with D tentatively TRBD2 (7 bases). Germline V gene data show CDR1 as MNHEY and CDR2 as SMNVEV (reference sequence). V was shortened by 1 base and J by 0 bases, with 10 bases between the two germline ends. The CDR3 consists of 15 residues. The CDR3 spells CASSLYGGASYEQYF. CDR3 nucleotide sequence: TGTGCCAGCAGTTTATATGGGGGGGCCTCCTACGAGCAGTACTTC.